This T cell receptor beta chain comes out of a study of CD8+ T cells in alopecia areata. Study details: Treated patients were dosed with oral tofacitinib, taking 5 to 10 mg twice daily. Tofacitinib exposure lasted 6 to 18 months, followed by 6 months off drug.

Only one count was recorded for this clone. Antigen: not known. Study-wide findings and caveats: Alphabeta T cells residing in normal skin are also sequenced in scalp samples.

Collected material from alopecia areata patients comprised lesional scalp punch biopsies and peripheral blood. Extracted RNA was reverse transcribed into cDNA, the sequencing template. Measured with immunoSEQ multiplex PCR; TCRdb has only the in-frame clones, and not every one. The sample carries roughly 150,000 clones, around 55% recorded once. The source of this sequence is a human donor with alopecia areata. The sequences come from CD8+ T cells sorted from blood, collected at week 0.

CDR3 region: CAPGSRADGADTQYF. The CDR3 bases are TGTGCCCCAGGGTCAAGGGCGGATGGGGCAGATACGCAGTATTTT. The V call is TRBV27, the J call TRBJ2-3, with D possibly being TRBD1 (5 bases). The V end was cut by 11 bases, the J end by 4 bases, with 22 bases between. Germline V CDR1 and CDR2: MNHEY, SMNVEV (reference sequence). This CDR3 has 15 residues.